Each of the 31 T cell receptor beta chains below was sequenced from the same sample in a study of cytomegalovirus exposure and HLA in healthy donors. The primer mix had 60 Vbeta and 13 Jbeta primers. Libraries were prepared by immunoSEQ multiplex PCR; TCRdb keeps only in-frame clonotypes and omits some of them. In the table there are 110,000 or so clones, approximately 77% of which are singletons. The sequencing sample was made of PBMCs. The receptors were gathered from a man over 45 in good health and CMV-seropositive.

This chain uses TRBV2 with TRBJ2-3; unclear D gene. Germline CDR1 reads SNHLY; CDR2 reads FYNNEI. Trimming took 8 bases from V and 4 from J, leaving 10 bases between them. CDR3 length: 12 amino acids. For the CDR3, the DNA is TGTGCCAGCCATTCTTTAGCAGATACGCAGTATTTT. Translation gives CASHSLADTQYF. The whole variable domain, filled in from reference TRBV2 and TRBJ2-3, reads EPEVTQTPSHQVTQMGQEVILRCVPISNHLYFYWYRQILGQKVEFLVSFYNNEISEKSEIFDDQFSVERPDGSNFTLKIRSTKLEDSAMYFCASHSLADTQYFGPGTRLTVL.

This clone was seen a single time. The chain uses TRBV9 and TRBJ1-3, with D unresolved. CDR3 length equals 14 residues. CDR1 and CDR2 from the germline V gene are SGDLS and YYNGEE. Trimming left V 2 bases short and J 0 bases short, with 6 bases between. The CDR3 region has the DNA TGTGCCAGCAGCGTGTCAAACTCTGGAAACACCATATATTTT. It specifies CASSVSNSGNTIYF.

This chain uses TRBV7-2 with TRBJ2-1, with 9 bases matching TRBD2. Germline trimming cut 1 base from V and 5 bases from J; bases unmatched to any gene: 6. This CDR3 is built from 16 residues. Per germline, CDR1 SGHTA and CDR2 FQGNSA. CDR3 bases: TGTGCCAGCAGCTTAGATGGGACTAGCCCACACAATGAGCAGTTCTTC. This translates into CASSLDGTSPHNEQFF.

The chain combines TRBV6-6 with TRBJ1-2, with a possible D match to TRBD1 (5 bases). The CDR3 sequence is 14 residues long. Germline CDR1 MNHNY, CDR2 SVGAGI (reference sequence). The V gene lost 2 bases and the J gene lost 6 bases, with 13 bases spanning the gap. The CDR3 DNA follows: TGTGCCAGCAGTTACAGGGGTCTTGGTAATGGCTACACCTTC. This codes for CASSYRGLGNGYTF.

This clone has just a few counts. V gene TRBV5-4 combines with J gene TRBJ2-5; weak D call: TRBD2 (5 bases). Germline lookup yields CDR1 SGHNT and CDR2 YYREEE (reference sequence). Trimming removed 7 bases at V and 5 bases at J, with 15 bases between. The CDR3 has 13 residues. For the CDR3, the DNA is TGTGCCAGCTCGCCCGGAGGCGAGGAGACCCAGTACTTC. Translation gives CASSPGGEETQYF.

The CDR3 here is CASSRQGLSTDTQYF. The CDR3 DNA reads as TGTGCCAGCAGCAGACAGGGACTTAGCACAGATACGCAGTATTTT. J is TRBJ2-3 and V is TRBV9, with D tentatively TRBD1 (7 bases). The V end lost 4 bases, the J end lost 0 bases, and 12 bases lay between the germline ends. The CDR3 has 15 amino acids. Germline V lookup: CDR1 SGDLS, CDR2 YYNGEE.

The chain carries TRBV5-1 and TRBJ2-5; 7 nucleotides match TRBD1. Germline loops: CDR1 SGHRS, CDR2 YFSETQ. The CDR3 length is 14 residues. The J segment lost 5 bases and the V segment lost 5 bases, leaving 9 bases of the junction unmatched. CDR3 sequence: CASRPTPGQETQYF. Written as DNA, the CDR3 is TGCGCCAGCAGACCCACGCCGGGACAGGAGACCCAGTACTTC.

CDR3 in DNA: TGTGCCAGCAGCCGTAACGGAGCCTACGCCACAGATACGCAGTATTTT. It is translated as CASSRNGAYATDTQYF. The chain recombines TRBV28 with TRBJ2-3, with D unclear. The V end lost 6 bases, the J end lost 2 bases, and 18 bases lay between the germline ends. The CDR3 length is 16 residues. Germline V gene sequence: CDR1 MDHEN, CDR2 SYDVKM.

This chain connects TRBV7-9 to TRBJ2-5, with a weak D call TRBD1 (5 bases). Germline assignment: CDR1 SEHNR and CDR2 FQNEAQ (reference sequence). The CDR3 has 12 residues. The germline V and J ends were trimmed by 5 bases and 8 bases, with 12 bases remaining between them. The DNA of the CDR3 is TGTGCCAGCAGCCCTAGTAGGGGAACCCAGTACTTC. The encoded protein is CASSPSRGTQYF.

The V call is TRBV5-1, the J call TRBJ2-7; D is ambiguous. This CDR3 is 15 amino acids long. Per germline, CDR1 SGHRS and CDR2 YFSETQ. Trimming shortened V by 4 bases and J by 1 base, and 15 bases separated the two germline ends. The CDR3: CASSPQPDTSYEQYF. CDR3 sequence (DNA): TGCGCCAGCAGCCCCCAACCTGACACGTCCTACGAGCAGTACTTC.

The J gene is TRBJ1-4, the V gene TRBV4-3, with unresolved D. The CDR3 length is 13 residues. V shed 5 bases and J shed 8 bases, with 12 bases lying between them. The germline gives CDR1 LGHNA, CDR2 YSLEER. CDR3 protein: CASSRKTGEKLFF. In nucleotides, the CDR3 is TGCGCCAGCAGCAGAAAAACGGGGGAAAAACTGTTTTTT.

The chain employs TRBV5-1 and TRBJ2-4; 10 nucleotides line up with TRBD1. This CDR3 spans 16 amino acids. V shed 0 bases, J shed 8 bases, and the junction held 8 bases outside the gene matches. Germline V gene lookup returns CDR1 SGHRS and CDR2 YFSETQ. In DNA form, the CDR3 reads TGCGCCAGCAGCTTGGGGCGGACAGGGGGAAGAGACATTCAGTACTTC. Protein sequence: CASSLGRTGGRDIQYF.

The CDR3 DNA follows: TGTGCCAGCAGCTTCCGACAGGGCCCCTATGGCTACACCTTC. Translating gives CASSFRQGPYGYTF. This chain links TRBV7-9 with TRBJ1-2, with 7 bases fitting TRBD1. This CDR3 has 14 amino acids. V trimming: 3 bases; J trimming: 4 bases; junction bases outside the gene matches: 5. The V gene's germline CDR1 is SEHNR and CDR2 FQNEAQ (reference sequence).

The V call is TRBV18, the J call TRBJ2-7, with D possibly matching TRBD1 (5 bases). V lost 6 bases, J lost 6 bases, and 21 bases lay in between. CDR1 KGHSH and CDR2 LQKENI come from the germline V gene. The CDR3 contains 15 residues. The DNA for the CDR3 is TGTGCCAGCTCGTCAACCGTGGGGCGGAAGGGCGAGCAGTACTTC. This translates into CASSSTVGRKGEQYF.

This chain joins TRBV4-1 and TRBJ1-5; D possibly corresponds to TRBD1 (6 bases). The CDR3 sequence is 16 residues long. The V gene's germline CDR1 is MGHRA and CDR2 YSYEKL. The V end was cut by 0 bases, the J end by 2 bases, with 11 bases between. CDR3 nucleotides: TGCGCCAGCAGCCAAGATGGGAACAGGGGCAATCAGCCCCAGCATTTT. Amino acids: CASSQDGNRGNQPQHF.

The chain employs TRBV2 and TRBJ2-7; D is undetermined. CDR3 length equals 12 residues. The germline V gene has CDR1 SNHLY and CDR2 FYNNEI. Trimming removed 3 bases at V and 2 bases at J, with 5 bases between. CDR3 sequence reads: CASSDKTYEQYF. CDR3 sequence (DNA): TGTGCCAGCAGTGATAAAACCTACGAGCAGTACTTC.

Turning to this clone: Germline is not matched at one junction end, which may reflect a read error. In DNA form, the CDR3 reads TGTGCCGGCAGTACCTTGGCAGGGGCCTACTCTGGGGCCAACGTCCTGACTTTC. Its translation: CAGSTLAGAYSGANVLTF. The rearrangement joins TRBV2 to TRBJ2-6, with D tentatively TRBD1 (6 bases). The CDR3 is 18 residues long. Germline V CDR1 and CDR2: SNHLY, FYNNEI.

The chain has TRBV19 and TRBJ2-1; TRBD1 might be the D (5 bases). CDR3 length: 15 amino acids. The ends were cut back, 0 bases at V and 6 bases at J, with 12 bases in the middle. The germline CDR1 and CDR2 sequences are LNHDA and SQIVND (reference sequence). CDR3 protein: CASSIDSGRVNEQFF. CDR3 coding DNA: TGTGCCAGTAGTATAGATTCGGGCAGGGTCAATGAGCAGTTCTTC.

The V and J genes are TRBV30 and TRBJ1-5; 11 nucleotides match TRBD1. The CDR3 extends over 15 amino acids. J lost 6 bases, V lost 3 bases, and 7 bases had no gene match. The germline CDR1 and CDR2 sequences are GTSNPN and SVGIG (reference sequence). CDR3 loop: CAWSSDRGLSQPQHF. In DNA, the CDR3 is TGTGCCTGGAGCTCGGACAGGGGGCTGAGTCAGCCCCAGCATTTT.

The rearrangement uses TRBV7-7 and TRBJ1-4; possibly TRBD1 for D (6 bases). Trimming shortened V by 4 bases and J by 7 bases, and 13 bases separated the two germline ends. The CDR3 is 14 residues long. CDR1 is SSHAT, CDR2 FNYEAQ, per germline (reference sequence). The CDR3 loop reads CASSSWDKFEKLFF. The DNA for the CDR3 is TGTGCCAGCAGCTCTTGGGACAAGTTTGAAAAACTGTTTTTT.

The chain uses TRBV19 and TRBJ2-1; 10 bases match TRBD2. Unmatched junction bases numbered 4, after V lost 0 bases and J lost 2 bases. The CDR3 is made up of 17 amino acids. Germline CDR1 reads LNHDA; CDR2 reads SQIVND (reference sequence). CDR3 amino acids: CASSIDLGTSAYNEQFF. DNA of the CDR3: TGTGCCAGTAGTATAGATCTCGGGACTAGCGCCTACAATGAGCAGTTCTTC.

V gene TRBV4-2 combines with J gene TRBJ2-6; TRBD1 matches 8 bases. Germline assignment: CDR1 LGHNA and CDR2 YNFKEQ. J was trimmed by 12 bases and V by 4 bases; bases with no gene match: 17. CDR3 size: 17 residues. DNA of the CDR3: TGTGCCAGCAGCCCCAGAGAGGACAGGGTGAATTTCTGCGTCCTGACTTTC. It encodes CASSPREDRVNFCVLTF.

The CDR3 coding sequence is TGTGCCAGCAGACCACAGGGGAAGGGGGAAAAACTGTTTTTT. This translates into CASRPQGKGEKLFF. The chain combines TRBV27 with TRBJ1-4; TRBD1 matches at 7 bases. Germline lookup yields CDR1 MNHEY and CDR2 SMNVEV (reference sequence). V shed 6 bases and J 8 bases; nucleotides not matched to a gene: 9. This CDR3 has 14 residues.

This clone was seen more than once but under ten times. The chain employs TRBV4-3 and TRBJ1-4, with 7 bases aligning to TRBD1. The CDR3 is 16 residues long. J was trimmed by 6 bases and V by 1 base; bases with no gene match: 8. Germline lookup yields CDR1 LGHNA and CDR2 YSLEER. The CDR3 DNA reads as TGCGCCAGCAGCCAAGTGGGGACAGCCGCTGATGAAAAACTGTTTTTT. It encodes CASSQVGTAADEKLFF.

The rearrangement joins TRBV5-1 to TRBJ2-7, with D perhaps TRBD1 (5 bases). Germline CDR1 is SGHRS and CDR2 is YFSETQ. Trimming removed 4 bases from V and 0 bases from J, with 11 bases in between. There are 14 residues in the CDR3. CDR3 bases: TGCGCCAGCAGCGGAAAGGGGATCTCCTACGAGCAGTACTTC. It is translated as CASSGKGISYEQYF.

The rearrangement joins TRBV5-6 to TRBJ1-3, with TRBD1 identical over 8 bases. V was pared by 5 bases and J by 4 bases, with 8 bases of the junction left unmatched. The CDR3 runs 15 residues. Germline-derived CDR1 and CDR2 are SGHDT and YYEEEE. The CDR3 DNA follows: TGTGCCAGCAGACCCAGGACAGGGAGCGGAAACACCATATATTTT. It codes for CASRPRTGSGNTIYF.

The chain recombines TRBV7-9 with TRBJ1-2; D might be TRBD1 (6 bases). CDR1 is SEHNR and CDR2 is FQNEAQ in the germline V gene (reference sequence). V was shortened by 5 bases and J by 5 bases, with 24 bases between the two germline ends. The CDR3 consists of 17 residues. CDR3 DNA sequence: TGTGCCAGCAGCGTCGGGGGGGGGCCCCAGCGTGATTATGGCTACACCTTC. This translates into CASSVGGGPQRDYGYTF.

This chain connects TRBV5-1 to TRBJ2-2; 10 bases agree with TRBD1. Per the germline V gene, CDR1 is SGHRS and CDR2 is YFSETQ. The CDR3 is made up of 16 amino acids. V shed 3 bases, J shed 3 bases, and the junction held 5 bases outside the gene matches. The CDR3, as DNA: TGCGCCAGCAGCTGGGACAGGGGTGGAGACACCGGGGAGCTGTTTTTT. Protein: CASSWDRGGDTGELFF.

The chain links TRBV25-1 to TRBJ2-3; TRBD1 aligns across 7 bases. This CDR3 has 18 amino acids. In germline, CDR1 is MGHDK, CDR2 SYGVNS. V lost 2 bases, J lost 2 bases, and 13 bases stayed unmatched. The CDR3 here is CASSESWSRQGYTDTQYF. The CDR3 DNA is TGTGCCAGCAGTGAAAGCTGGTCCAGACAGGGTTACACAGATACGCAGTATTTT.

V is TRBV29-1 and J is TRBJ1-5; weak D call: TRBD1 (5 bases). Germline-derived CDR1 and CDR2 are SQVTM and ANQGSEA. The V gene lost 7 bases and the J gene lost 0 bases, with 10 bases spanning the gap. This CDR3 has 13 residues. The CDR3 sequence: CSASGPSNQPQHF. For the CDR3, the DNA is TGCAGCGCTTCAGGGCCTAGCAATCAGCCCCAGCATTTT.

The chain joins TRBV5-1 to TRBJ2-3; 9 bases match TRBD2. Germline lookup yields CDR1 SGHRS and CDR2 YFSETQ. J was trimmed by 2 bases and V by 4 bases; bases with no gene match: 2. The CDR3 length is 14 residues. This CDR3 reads CASSEGLATDTQYF. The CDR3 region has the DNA TGCGCCAGCAGCGAGGGACTAGCCACAGATACGCAGTATTTT.